A selection of T cell receptor beta chains follows, all from one sample in a study of shared clonotypes between healthy human individuals. Repertoires were generated with immunoSEQ multiplex PCR, while TCRdb's copy carries only in-frame clones and drops some. The sample records over a million clones, around 78% being singletons. Sequencing was carried out using memory CD4+ T cells from PBMCs. Every receptor here comes from a young man in good health. Some clones in this sample may be carry-over from other donors' samples. CDR3s include the opening cysteine and the closing phenylalanine or tryptophan. The D gene is left open where the match is weak. The size of a clone is reported for some rows only, either as once, few or many, or as a class for expanded clones.

d_call,clone_size,j_call,v_call,cdr3_aa,cdr3_nt
-,-,TRBJ1-3,TRBV28,CASSLAGVSGNTIYF,TGTGCCAGCAGTTTGGCGGGAGTCTCTGGAAACACCATATATTTT
TRBD2,-,TRBJ2-7,TRBV14,CASSPGGSRSFYEQYF,TGTGCCAGCAGCCCGGGGGGGAGCAGAAGCTTCTACGAGCAGTACTTC
-,once,TRBJ2-3,TRBV6-6,CASSYGLGAGDTQYF,TGTGCCAGCAGTTACGGGTTGGGGGCGGGAGATACGCAGTATTTT
-,-,TRBJ2-7,TRBV15,CATSRDQGIYEQYF,TGTGCCACCAGCAGAGATCAAGGGATCTACGAGCAGTACTTC
-,-,TRBJ2-5,TRBV28,CASRGFRGQYF,TGTGCCAGCAGGGGATTCAGGGGCCAGTACTTC
TRBD2,-,TRBJ2-5,TRBV6-1,CASSEGYLAGGPQETQYF,TGTGCCAGCAGTGAAGGGTACCTAGCGGGAGGGCCCCAAGAGACCCAGTACTTC
-,-,TRBJ1-2,TRBV7-9,CASSLGAGVTNYGYTF,TGTGCCAGCAGCTTAGGGGCCGGGGTGACTAACTATGGCTACACCTTC
-,-,TRBJ2-1,TRBV13,CASSLNRFFLEQFF,TGTGCCAGCAGCCTGAATAGGTTTTTTTTGGAGCAGTTCTTC
-,once,TRBJ2-4,TRBV5-1,CASSLAGFQNIQYF,TGCGCCAGCAGCTTGGCTGGGTTCCAAAACATTCAGTACTTC
TRBD2,-,TRBJ2-1,TRBV7-8,CASSLQSTSGGYNEQFF,TGTGCCAGCAGCTTACAATCTACTAGCGGGGGCTACAATGAGCAGTTCTTC
-,once,TRBJ2-2,TRBV10-3,CAISESVPGELFF,TGTGCCATCAGTGAGTCCGTTCCCGGGGAGCTGTTTTTT
-,-,TRBJ2-1,TRBV5-1,CASRDPETSQFF,TGCGCCAGCAGGGATCCAGAGACGAGCCAGTTCTTC
TRBD1,-,TRBJ2-7,TRBV6-1,CASNLQGDGSYEQYF,TGTGCCAGCAATTTACAGGGGGATGGGTCTTACGAGCAGTACTTC
TRBD1,-,TRBJ2-5,TRBV7-9,CASSLGGRGMETQYF,TGTGCCAGCAGCTTAGGGGGCAGGGGGATGGAGACCCAGTACTTC
-,-,TRBJ2-1,TRBV21-1,CASSRRTLVHNEQFF,TGTGCCAGCAGCCGACGAACACTAGTCCACAATGAGCAGTTCTTC
-,few,TRBJ1-1,TRBV19,CASSGSRDSGTEAFF,TGTGCCAGTAGTGGCTCCAGGGATTCAGGGACTGAAGCTTTCTTT
-,-,TRBJ1-1,TRBV9,CASSVVPGHGRGAFF,TGTGCCAGCAGCGTAGTTCCGGGACACGGCCGAGGAGCTTTCTTT
-,-,TRBJ2-5,TRBV19,CASSLTGFGETQYF,TGTGCCAGTAGCCTGACAGGCTTCGGGGAGACCCAGTACTTC
TRBD1,-,TRBJ2-2,TRBV27,CASRIGDRETGELFF,TGTGCCAGCAGAATCGGGGACAGGGAAACCGGGGAGCTGTTTTTT
TRBD1,-,TRBJ2-1,TRBV9,CASSLEGAPFNEQFF,TGTGCCAGCTCACTTGAGGGGGCGCCGTTCAATGAGCAGTTCTTC
-,-,TRBJ2-1,TRBV7-2,CASSLTAGSYNEQFF,TGTGCCAGCAGCTTGACCGCGGGGTCCTACAATGAGCAGTTCTTC
TRBD1,-,TRBJ1-1,TRBV2,CASSGTGGGSTEAFF,TGTGCCAGCAGCGGGACAGGGGGCGGGAGCACTGAAGCTTTCTTT
-,-,TRBJ2-6,TRBV5-4,CASTKDLSGANVLTF,TGTGCCAGCACCAAAGACCTCTCTGGGGCCAACGTCCTGACTTTC
TRBD2,-,TRBJ2-1,TRBV7-3,CASSLSWTSANEQFF,TGTGCCAGCAGCTTATCCTGGACTAGCGCAAATGAGCAGTTCTTC
-,-,TRBJ2-1,TRBV30,CAWGGLYNEQFF,TGTGCCTGGGGGGGGCTTTACAATGAGCAGTTCTTC
-,-,TRBJ2-7,TRBV2,CASSLGRSSYEQYF,TGTGCCAGCAGTCTGGGACGGAGCTCCTACGAGCAGTACTTC
-,-,TRBJ2-7,TRBV2,CASLQGSSYEQYF,TGTGCCAGCCTCCAGGGGAGCTCCTACGAGCAGTACTTC
TRBD2,-,TRBJ2-1,TRBV5-1,CASSLGASGSIEQFF,TGCGCCAGCAGCTTGGGTGCTAGCGGGAGTATTGAGCAGTTCTTC
TRBD2,-,TRBJ2-3,TRBV28,CASSSPRGLAGEDTQYF,TGTGCCAGCAGTTCACCCCGAGGACTAGCGGGAGAAGATACGCAGTATTTT
TRBD1,-,TRBJ1-2,TRBV2,CASGQGGYGYTF,TGTGCCAGCGGACAGGGGGGCTATGGCTACACCTTC
TRBD1,-,TRBJ1-2,TRBV5-6,CASSPTGDRTNYGYTF,TGTGCCAGCAGCCCTACCGGGGACAGAACTAACTATGGCTACACCTTC
TRBD2,-,TRBJ2-5,TRBV2,CASRIGLAGGLGQETQYF,TGTGCCAGCAGGATCGGACTAGCGGGAGGGCTAGGACAAGAGACCCAGTACTTC
-,-,TRBJ2-7,TRBV9,CASSGTASYEQYF,TGTGCCAGCAGCGGGACAGCCTCCTACGAGCAGTACTTC
TRBD2,-,TRBJ2-1,TRBV9,CASSPDSIGREWNEQFF,TGTGCCAGCAGCCCCGACTCCATTGGGCGGGAGTGGAATGAGCAGTTCTTC
TRBD1,-,TRBJ1-1,TRBV5-1,CASRWDSQTEAFF,TGCGCCAGCAGGTGGGACAGCCAGACTGAAGCTTTCTTT